This T cell receptor beta chain was identified in a study of blood T cell repertoires in COVID-19. For the study at large: Nucleic acid was either cDNA or gDNA, and it came from T cells, B-cell-depleted T cells, or PBMCs.

The germline gives CDR1 SGHAT, CDR2 FQNNGV. Between the trimmed V and J ends, which lost 5 bases and 0 bases, there was a span of 20 bases. There are 17 residues in the CDR3. This clone was observed a single time. Assay used: immunoSEQ multiplex PCR; TCRdb lists only in-frame clones, some missing. Of roughly 180,000 clones listed, 70% to 80% are singletons. The specimen was peripheral blood. The gene calls are TRBV11-2 and TRBJ2-7, with D maybe TRBD2 (6 bases). This TCR came from a woman aged 50 to 65 with active or convalescent COVID-19. The CDR3 sequence: CASSPQRASRPSYEQYF. DNA for the CDR3: TGTGCCAGCAGCCCCCAGCGGGCTAGCCGCCCCTCCTACGAGCAGTACTTC.